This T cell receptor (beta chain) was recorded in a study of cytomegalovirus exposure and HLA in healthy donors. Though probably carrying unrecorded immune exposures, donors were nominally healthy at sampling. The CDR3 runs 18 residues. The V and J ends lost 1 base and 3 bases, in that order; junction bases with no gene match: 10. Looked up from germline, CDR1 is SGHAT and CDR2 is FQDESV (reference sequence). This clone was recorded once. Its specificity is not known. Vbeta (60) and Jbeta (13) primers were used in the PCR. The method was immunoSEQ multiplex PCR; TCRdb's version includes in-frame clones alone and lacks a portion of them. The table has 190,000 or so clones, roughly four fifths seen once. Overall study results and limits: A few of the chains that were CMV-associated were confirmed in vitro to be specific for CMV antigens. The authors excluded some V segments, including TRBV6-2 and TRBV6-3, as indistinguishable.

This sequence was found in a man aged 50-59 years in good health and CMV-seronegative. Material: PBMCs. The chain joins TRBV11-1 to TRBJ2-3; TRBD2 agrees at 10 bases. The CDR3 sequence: CASSLGSASGRDTDTQYF. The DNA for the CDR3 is TGTGCCAGCAGCTTAGGATCCGCTAGCGGGAGAGATACAGATACGCAGTATTTT. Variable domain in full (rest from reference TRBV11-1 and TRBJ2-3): EAEVAQSPRYKITEKSQAVAFWCDPISGHATLYWYRQILGQGPELLVQFQDESVVDDSQLPKDRFSAERLKGVDSTLKIQPAELGDSAMYLCASSLGSASGRDTDTQYFGPGTRLTVL.